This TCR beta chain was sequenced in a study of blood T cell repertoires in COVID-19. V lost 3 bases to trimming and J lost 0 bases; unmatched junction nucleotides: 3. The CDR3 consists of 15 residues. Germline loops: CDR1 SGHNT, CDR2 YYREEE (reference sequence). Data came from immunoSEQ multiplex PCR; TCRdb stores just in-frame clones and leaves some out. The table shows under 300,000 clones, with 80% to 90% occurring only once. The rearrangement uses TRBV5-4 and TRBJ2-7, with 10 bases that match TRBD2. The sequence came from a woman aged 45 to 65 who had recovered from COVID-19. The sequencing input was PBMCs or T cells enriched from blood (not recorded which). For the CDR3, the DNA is TGTGCCAGCAGCTCCTTAGCGGGAGGCTCCTACGAGCAGTACTTC. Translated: CASSSLAGGSYEQYF.